These 9 T cell receptor beta chains originate from one sample sequenced in a study of T cell responses to AZD1222 COVID-19 vaccine. Profiling relied on immunoSEQ multiplex PCR, and the TCRdb table lists in-frame clones only, not all of them. The profile covers 140,000 to 150,000 clones, with 90% to 95% appearing a single time and around 1.4% taken by the ten largest. Sequencing used peripheral blood, obtained on day 0 of AZD1222 vaccination. Receptors were obtained from an adult in good health.

This clone showed up just a few times. The chain employs TRBV24-1 and TRBJ1-2; possibly TRBD1 for D (6 bases). CDR3 length equals 12 residues. Germline assignment: CDR1 KGHDR and CDR2 SFDVKD. V was cut by 6 bases and J by 7 bases, with 11 bases left in between. CDR3 sequence: CATSPGVSGYTF. The DNA for the CDR3 is TGTGCCACCAGTCCAGGGGTATCTGGCTACACCTTC.

V and J are TRBV10-2 and TRBJ2-2, with a possible D match to TRBD2 (5 bases). Germline CDR1 reads WSHSY; CDR2 reads SAAADI. V was cut by 8 bases and J by 0 bases, with 10 bases left in between. The CDR3 spans 14 residues. CDR3 coding DNA: TGCGCCAGCCTACTAGGGACGAACACCGGGGAGCTGTTTTTT. This encodes CASLLGTNTGELFF.

The chain has TRBV6-4 and TRBJ1-2; D ambiguous. The CDR3 is 14 amino acids. V shed 2 bases and J shed 7 bases, with 14 bases lying between them. Per germline, CDR1 MRHNA and CDR2 SNTAGT. CDR3 nucleotide sequence: TGTGCCAGCAGTGACGGTCACCCGGGGATTGGCTACACCTTC. It yields the protein CASSDGHPGIGYTF.

This chain uses TRBV5-6 with TRBJ2-7, with 10 bases fitting TRBD1. J gave up 6 bases and V 1 base, and 10 bases lay outside the gene matches. Germline assignment: CDR1 SGHDT and CDR2 YYEEEE. This CDR3 is built from 16 residues. This chain's CDR3 is CASSLSPGTGVTEQYF. The CDR3 DNA reads TGTGCCAGCAGCTTGAGTCCCGGGACAGGGGTTACCGAGCAGTACTTC.

The chain recombines TRBV5-6 with TRBJ2-3; 9 nucleotides align to TRBD1. Trimming took 3 bases from V and 11 from J; bases not matched to a gene: 13. Germline V gene lookup returns CDR1 SGHDT and CDR2 YYEEEE. The length of the CDR3 is 15 residues. Here the CDR3 DNA reads TGTGCCAGCAGCTCTTCCGGGACAGGGATCGGTCGGCAGTATTTT. This encodes CASSSSGTGIGRQYF.

This sequence joins TRBV20-1 and TRBJ2-1; D ambiguous. This CDR3 is 10 amino acids long. Trimming stripped 3 bases from V and 8 bases from J, with 5 bases between. The V gene's germline CDR1 is DFQATT and CDR2 SNEGSKA (reference sequence). The CDR3 loop is CSARFDEQFF. The CDR3 bases are TGCAGTGCTAGGTTCGATGAGCAGTTCTTC.

This sequence joins TRBV5-6 and TRBJ1-4, with D possibly being TRBD1 (5 bases). Trimming took off 0 bases at V and 3 bases at J, with 15 bases between the two ends. The CDR3 has 17 residues. CDR1 and CDR2 from the germline V gene are SGHDT and YYEEEE. The CDR3 region is CASSLALLQGSNEKLFF. As DNA, the CDR3 is TGTGCCAGCAGCTTGGCCCTTCTCCAGGGCTCTAATGAAAAACTGTTTTTT.

This chain joins TRBV7-2 and TRBJ2-1; D is perhaps TRBD2 (5 bases). Germline V gene data show CDR1 as SGHTA and CDR2 as FQGNSA. V was clipped by 6 bases and J by 5 bases, with 14 bases between them. The CDR3 totals 14 residues. The CDR3 spells CASRGGSANNEQFF. The CDR3 DNA is TGTGCCAGCAGGGGCGGTAGCGCAAACAATGAGCAGTTCTTC. The whole variable domain, filled in from reference TRBV7-2 and TRBJ2-1, reads GAGVSQSPSNKVTEKGKDVELRCDPISGHTALYWYRQSLGQGLEFLIYFQGNSAPDKSGLPSDRFSAERTGGSVSTLTIQRTQQEDSAVYLCASRGGSANNEQFFGPGTRLTVL.

V and J are TRBV9 and TRBJ1-2; no reliable D call. CDR1 SGDLS and CDR2 YYNGEE come from the germline V gene. V was pared by 0 bases and J by 1 base, with 7 bases between. This CDR3 contains 14 residues. The CDR3 loop is CASSVAGNNYGYTF. The DNA for the CDR3 is TGTGCCAGCAGCGTAGCAGGCAATAACTATGGCTACACCTTC.